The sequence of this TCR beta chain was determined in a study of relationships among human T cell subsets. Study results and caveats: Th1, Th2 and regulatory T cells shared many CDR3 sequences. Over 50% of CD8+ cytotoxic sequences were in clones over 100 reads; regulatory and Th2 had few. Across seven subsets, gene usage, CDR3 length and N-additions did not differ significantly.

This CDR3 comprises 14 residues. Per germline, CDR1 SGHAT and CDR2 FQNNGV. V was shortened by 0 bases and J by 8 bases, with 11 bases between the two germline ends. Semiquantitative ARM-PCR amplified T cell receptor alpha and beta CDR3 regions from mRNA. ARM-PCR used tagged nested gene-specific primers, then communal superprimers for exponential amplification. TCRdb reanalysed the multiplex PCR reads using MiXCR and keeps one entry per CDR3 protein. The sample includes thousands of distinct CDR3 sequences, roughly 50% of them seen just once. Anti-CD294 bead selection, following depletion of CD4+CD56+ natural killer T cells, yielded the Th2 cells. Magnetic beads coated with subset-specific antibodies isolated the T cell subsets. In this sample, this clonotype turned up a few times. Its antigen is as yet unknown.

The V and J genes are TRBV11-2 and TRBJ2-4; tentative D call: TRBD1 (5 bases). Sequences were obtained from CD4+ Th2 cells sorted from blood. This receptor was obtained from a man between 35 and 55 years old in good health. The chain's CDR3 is CASSLEGAMDIQYF. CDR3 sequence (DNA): TGTGCCAGCAGCTTAGAAGGGGCGATGGACATTCAGTACTTC.